This T cell receptor beta chain was identified in a study of blood T cell repertoires in COVID-19. The overall study: The samples span acute and convalescent COVID-19 from the United States, Italy and Spain. From T cells, B-cell-depleted T cells, or PBMCs came the material, which was cDNA or gDNA.

Authors' data handling: Reference gene primer amplification yielded estimated nucleated cell counts. Sequencing used immunoSEQ multiplex PCR; TCRdb keeps in-frame clones, though not all of them. V and J calls and clone size are as listed in that table; D and trimming were resolved from the DNA. The sample lists about 110,000 clones, over 75% occurring once. The V gene end was trimmed by 4 bases and the J gene end by 5 bases; junction bases not matched to a gene: 11. Germline assignment: CDR1 SGHNT and CDR2 YYREEE (reference sequence). The CDR3 is made up of 15 amino acids. The V call is TRBV5-4, the J call TRBJ2-5; 7 bases align to TRBD2. The sequence was collected from a woman aged 45-65 years with acute or convalescent COVID-19. The sequencing sample was made of peripheral blood. In nucleotides, the CDR3 is TGTGCCAGCAGCCCAGACCCGGGAGGAGGGGAGACCCAGTACTTC. This translates into CASSPDPGGGETQYF.